These 27 T cell receptor beta chains were all obtained from the same sample, sequenced in a study of molecular identifiers for immune sequencing clone quantification. TCRdb redid the calling of the PCR reads with MiXCR, one entry per CDR3 protein. The repertoire consists of about 630,000 distinct CDR3 sequences, with about 25% occurring once and the leading ten covering 0.7% to 0.95%. The sample taken for sequencing was naive CD8+ T cells from blood, with Jurkat cell RNA spiked in. Stated subset: FACS-sorted CD8+CD4-CCR7+CD45RA+ naive T cells. The receptors were gathered from a human donor in good health. Some libraries in this study had Jurkat cell RNA spiked in.

This clonotype was counted between two and nine times. CDR3 bases: TGTGCCAGCAGTTTATATCTCGGCGACCCGCCGGGCGAGCAGTACTTC. Amino acid sequence: CASSLYLGDPPGEQYF. This chain connects TRBV27 to TRBJ2-7; no clear D gene. CDR1 and CDR2 (germline): MNHEY, SMNVEV (reference sequence). This CDR3 has 16 amino acids. Trimming shortened V by 1 base and J by 6 bases, and 19 bases separated the two germline ends.

This clonotype was detected ten times or more. V is TRBV19 and J is TRBJ1-5, with a weak D call TRBD1 (5 bases). The V end lost 5 bases, the J end lost 7 bases, and 12 bases lay between the germline ends. The germline V gene encodes CDR1 LNHDA and CDR2 SQIVND (reference sequence). The CDR3 runs to 13 residues. The CDR3 is CASSWGRLQPQHF. The CDR3 DNA follows: TGTGCCAGTAGTTGGGGCAGGCTCCAGCCCCAGCATTTT.

There are a few counts of this clonotype. This chain connects TRBV7-3 to TRBJ2-3; D perhaps matches TRBD2 (5 bases). Per the germline V gene, CDR1 is SGHTA and CDR2 is FQGTGA. Deletions cut 4 bases from V and 0 bases from J, with 14 bases between. The CDR3 spans 16 residues. The CDR3 nucleotides read TGTGCCAGCAGCTCCGGACTCTCCCCAAGCACAGATACGCAGTATTTT. Amino acid sequence: CASSSGLSPSTDTQYF.

This clonotype was found many times. V gene TRBV28 combines with J gene TRBJ2-5; 13 bases line up with TRBD2. Germline CDR1 MDHEN, CDR2 SYDVKM. The CDR3 is 21 residues long. Trimming took 0 bases from V and 4 from J; bases not matched to a gene: 17. The CDR3 protein is CASSLWGSGLAGPQYGETQYF. CDR3 DNA: TGTGCCAGCAGTTTATGGGGATCGGGACTAGCGGGACCCCAATATGGAGAGACCCAGTACTTC. The full variable domain, in which reference TRBV28 and TRBJ2-5 provide the parts outside the CDR3, is DVKVTQSSRYLVKRTGEKVFLECVQDMDHENMFWYRQDPGLGLRLIYFSYDVKMKEKGDIPEGYSVSREKKERFSLILESASTNQTSMYLCASSLWGSGLAGPQYGETQYFGPGTRLLVL.

Here the CDR3 reads CASSQRRGPTDTQYF. Here the CDR3 DNA reads TGTGCCAGCAGTCAGAGGAGGGGGCCGACAGATACGCAGTATTTT. The chain joins TRBV6-5 to TRBJ2-3; weak D call: TRBD1 (7 bases). Trimming took off 5 bases at V and 3 bases at J, with 15 bases between the two ends. In germline, CDR1 is MNHEY, CDR2 SVGAGI. The CDR3 sequence is 15 residues long.

At least ten counts were recorded for this clonotype. The rearrangement uses TRBV6-2 or TRBV6-3 and TRBJ1-1, with a weak D call TRBD1 (5 bases). Germline CDR1 MNHEY, CDR2 SVGEGT. The CDR3 extends over 15 amino acids. V lost 1 base, J lost 0 bases, and 9 bases lay in between. The CDR3 sequence is CASSYLTVMNTEAFF. The CDR3 DNA sequence: TGTGCCAGCAGTTACTTGACAGTTATGAACACTGAAGCTTTCTTT.

Worth noting for this clonotype: Because it lacks the conserved phenylalanine or tryptophan at the end, this CDR3 is likely a read error. The V and J genes are TRBV30 and TRBJ1-1; weak D call: TRBD1 (5 bases). CDR1 GTSNPN and CDR2 SVGIG come from the germline V gene (reference sequence). This CDR3 spans 13 amino acids. The V gene lost 0 bases and the J gene lost 1 base, with 6 bases spanning the gap. CDR3 in amino acids: CAWSVTENTEAFL. CDR3 nucleotide sequence: TGTGCCTGGAGTGTGACAGAGAACACTGAAGCTTTCCTT.

The chain combines TRBV28 with TRBJ2-7; TRBD2 aligns across 8 bases. Germline-derived CDR1 and CDR2 are MDHEN and SYDVKM. CDR3 size: 15 residues. J was trimmed by 3 bases and V by 3 bases; bases with no gene match: 7. CDR3 amino acids: CASSFRKAGVYEQYF. Written as DNA, the CDR3 is TGTGCCAGCAGTTTCCGAAAAGCGGGAGTCTACGAGCAGTACTTC.

With regard to this clonotype: Mismatch with germline at one junction end may stem from a read error. The chain is built from TRBV12-3 or TRBV12-4 and TRBJ2-4; D gene ambiguous. The CDR3 totals 16 residues. CDR3 protein: CASSLVPGVTKNTQYF. The CDR3 DNA reads TGTGCCAGCAGTTTAGTCCCAGGAGTGACCAAAAACACTCAGTACTTC.

This clonotype was picked up many times. The chain combines TRBV6-6 with TRBJ2-7, with D perhaps matching TRBD1 (5 bases). The CDR3 has 14 residues. Trimming shortened V by 0 bases and J by 3 bases, and 9 bases separated the two germline ends. Germline loops: CDR1 MNHNY, CDR2 SVGAGI (reference sequence). CDR3 in DNA: TGTGCCAGCAGTTACTCCCAGGGCAGCTACGAGCAGTACTTC. Translation gives CASSYSQGSYEQYF.

This clonotype has a count of ten or more. The V call is TRBV7-6, the J call TRBJ2-3, with a weak D call TRBD1 (6 bases). CDR3 length: 16 amino acids. Trimming left V 5 bases short and J 3 bases short, with 18 bases between. Germline V gives CDR1 SGHVS, CDR2 FNYEAQ. The CDR3 loop is CASSPRLTRGTDTQYF. CDR3 DNA sequence: TGTGCCAGCAGCCCCCGTCTAACAAGGGGGACAGATACGCAGTATTTT.

CDR3 amino acids: CASIDQLLDNEQFF. In nucleotides, the CDR3 is TGTGCCAGCATAGATCAACTACTTGACAATGAGCAGTTCTTC. The rearrangement joins TRBV5-3 to TRBJ2-1; D is undetermined. TRBV5-3 is marked as an open reading frame, function uncertain. This CDR3 region has 14 residues. V lost 8 bases and J 5 bases, leaving 17 bases between the germline ends.

This chain uses TRBV27 with TRBJ2-5, with D possibly being TRBD1 or TRBD2 (5 bases each). Trimming stripped 5 bases from V and 2 bases from J, with 15 bases between. The CDR3 has 15 amino acids. The germline CDR1 and CDR2 sequences are MNHEY and SMNVEV (reference sequence). The CDR3 here is CASSPGTSFQETQYF. The CDR3 DNA is TGTGCCAGCAGTCCAGGGACCTCTTTTCAAGAGACCCAGTACTTC.

This clonotype was counted ten times or more. The chain carries TRBV27 and TRBJ2-5; D unclear. The ends were cut back, 5 bases at V and 4 bases at J, with 8 bases in the middle. This CDR3 is built from 12 residues. CDR1 MNHEY and CDR2 SMNVEV come from the germline V gene (reference sequence). CDR3 bases: TGTGCCAGCAGTCACAGTCGAGAGACCCAGTACTTC. Protein product: CASSHSRETQYF.

As concerns this clonotype: A much larger clonotype is one base distant, so this may be a read error. CDR3 sequence (DNA): TGTGCCAGCAGTTTCGCTAGCGGCCAAGAGGCCCAGTACTTC. Translating it yields CASSFASGQEAQYF. J is TRBJ2-5 and V is TRBV12-3 or TRBV12-4, with 7 bases lining up with TRBD2. This CDR3 region has 14 residues.

For this clonotype: Since no conserved phenylalanine or tryptophan closes the CDR3, a read error is the likely cause. V usage is TRBV27 and J usage is TRBJ1-5; a weak D match, TRBD1 (6 bases). Looked up from germline, CDR1 is MNHEY and CDR2 is SMNVEV (reference sequence). V was shortened by 6 bases and J by 4 bases, with 10 bases between the two germline ends. This CDR3 spans 13 amino acids. CDR3 coding DNA: TGTGCCAGCAGGGACAGCGAAAATCAGCCCCAGCATTCT. It yields the protein CASRDSENQPQHS.

This clonotype was counted a single time. A read error may be the cause here, since a much bigger clone is one base away. Likely a read error: the CDR3 ends without its conserved phenylalanine or tryptophan. The J gene is TRBJ1-5, the V gene TRBV12-5; D may be TRBD1 (6 bases). This CDR3 region has 16 residues. In germline, CDR1 is LGHNT, CDR2 FRNRAP. Trimming shortened V by 0 bases and J by 3 bases, and 12 bases separated the two germline ends. In nucleotides, the CDR3 is TGTGCTAGTGGTTTGGTAATAGGGGGACCCAATCAGCCCCAGCATCTT. Translation gives CASGLVIGGPNQPQHL.

As concerns this clonotype: One end of the junction varies from germline; a read error may be responsible. The rearrangement links TRBV27 to TRBJ1-6, with TRBD1 matching 7 bases. CDR3 size: 14 residues. Germline V gene data show CDR1 as MNHEY and CDR2 as SMNVEV (reference sequence). In DNA, the CDR3 is TGTGCCAACAGTCTCCAGGGGGACGGGTCACCCCTCCACTTT. It yields the protein CANSLQGDGSPLHF.

The chain carries TRBV27 and TRBJ2-1, with 7 positions matching TRBD2. V shed 5 bases and J 4 bases; nucleotides not matched to a gene: 8. This CDR3 is 15 amino acids long. Germline lookup yields CDR1 MNHEY and CDR2 SMNVEV (reference sequence). CDR3 amino acids: CASSPASGEYNEQFF. The CDR3 DNA reads as TGTGCCAGCAGTCCTGCTAGCGGAGAGTACAATGAGCAGTTCTTC.

This sequence joins TRBV19 and TRBJ2-2; 9 bases agree with TRBD2. Looked up from germline, CDR1 is LNHDA and CDR2 is SQIVND (reference sequence). Germline trimming cut 6 bases from V and 9 bases from J; bases unmatched to any gene: 11. The CDR3 consists of 15 residues. CDR3 loop: CASSPGPSGTWELFF. The CDR3, as DNA: TGTGCCAGTAGCCCGGGTCCTAGCGGGACCTGGGAGCTGTTTTTT.

This clonotype was observed a handful of times. The rearrangement joins TRBV19 to TRBJ1-5; TRBD1 matches at 9 bases. The germline V gene has CDR1 LNHDA and CDR2 SQIVND (reference sequence). This CDR3 spans 15 amino acids. V was pared by 4 bases and J by 7 bases, with 8 bases of the junction left unmatched. CDR3 loop: CASSTSGTGWQPQHF. CDR3 in DNA: TGTGCCAGTAGTACTTCCGGGACAGGGTGGCAGCCCCAGCATTTT.

This sequence joins TRBV27 and TRBJ2-3; weak D call: TRBD1 (5 bases). V lost 9 bases to trimming and J lost 8 bases, with 18 bases between them. This CDR3 is 13 amino acids long. CDR1 MNHEY and CDR2 SMNVEV come from the germline V gene (reference sequence). The CDR3 protein is CASLAALGATQYF. In DNA form, the CDR3 reads TGTGCCAGTTTGGCCGCCCTTGGGGCTACGCAGTATTTT.

As for this clonotype: Sequence at one end of the junction differs from germline and may be a read error. The CDR3 loop is CASSPRAGIHDYSYTF. The CDR3 DNA follows: TGTGCCAGCAGCCCCCGAGCGGGCATCCACGACTATAGCTACACCTTC. V usage is TRBV6-5 and J usage is TRBJ1-2; the D is unclear. CDR1 is MNHEY and CDR2 is SVGAGI in the germline V gene. The CDR3 sequence is 16 residues long.

Only a few counts were recorded for this clonotype. The chain recombines TRBV7-9 with TRBJ2-1, with TRBD2 identical over 11 bases. CDR3 length equals 15 residues. CDR1 and CDR2 (germline): SEHNR, FQNEAQ (reference sequence). J lost 6 bases, V lost 5 bases, and 6 bases had no gene match. The CDR3 sequence: CASSAVLAGVNEQFF. In DNA, the CDR3 is TGTGCCAGCAGCGCGGTACTAGCGGGAGTCAATGAGCAGTTCTTC. The full variable domain, in which reference TRBV7-9 and TRBJ2-1 provide the parts outside the CDR3, is DTGVSQNPRHKITKRGQNVTFRCDPISEHNRLYWYRQTLGQGPEFLTYFQNEAQLEKSRLLSDRFSAERPKGSFSTLEIQRTEQGDSAMYLCASSAVLAGVNEQFFGPGTRLTVL.

The table lists this clonotype with many counts. The V and J genes are TRBV4-1 and TRBJ1-5, with D possibly TRBD1 on 5 matching bases. V lost 5 bases and J lost 7, with 12 bases in between. Germline V gives CDR1 MGHRA, CDR2 YSYEKL. This CDR3 region has 13 residues. The CDR3 loop is CASSWRGGQPQHF. In DNA, the CDR3 is TGCGCCAGCAGCTGGAGGGGAGGCCAGCCCCAGCATTTT.

This clonotype has a count of ten or more. V and J are TRBV5-1 and TRBJ2-1, with 8 bases lining up with TRBD2. Germline CDR1 SGHRS, CDR2 YFSETQ. Losses at the gene ends were 4 bases for V and 2 bases for J; bases not matched to a gene: 11. The CDR3 sequence is 17 residues long. CDR3 amino acids: CASSPGVAGGAYNEQFF. The DNA for the CDR3 is TGCGCCAGCAGCCCGGGCGTTGCGGGGGGCGCCTACAATGAGCAGTTCTTC.

This clonotype was counted ten times or more. The chain recombines TRBV4-1 with TRBJ2-1; 8 bases agree with TRBD2. This CDR3 comprises 16 residues. After removal of 0 bases from V and 12 bases from J, the junction contained 13 bases not matched to a gene. Germline lookup yields CDR1 MGHRA and CDR2 YSYEKL. Here the CDR3 DNA reads TGCGCCAGCAGCCAAGATTTGGGACTAGAAAGAACAGGGCAGTTCTTC. Amino acids: CASSQDLGLERTGQFF.